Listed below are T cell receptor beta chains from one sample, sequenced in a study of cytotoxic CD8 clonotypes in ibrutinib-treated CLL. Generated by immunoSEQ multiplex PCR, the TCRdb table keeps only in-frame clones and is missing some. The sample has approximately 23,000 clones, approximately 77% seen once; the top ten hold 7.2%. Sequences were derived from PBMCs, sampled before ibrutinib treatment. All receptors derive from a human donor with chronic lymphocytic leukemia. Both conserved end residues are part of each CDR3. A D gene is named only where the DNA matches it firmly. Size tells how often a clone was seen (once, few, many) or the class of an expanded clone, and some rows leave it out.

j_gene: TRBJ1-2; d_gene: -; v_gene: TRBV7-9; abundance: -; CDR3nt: TGTGCCAGCAGCTTAGGTCAGATAAACTATGGCTACACCTTC; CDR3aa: CASSLGQINYGYTF
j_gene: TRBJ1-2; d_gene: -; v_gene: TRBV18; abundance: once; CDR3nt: TGTGCCAGCTCACCCCAGGGAGTGGGGTTAAACTATGGCTACACCTTC; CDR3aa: CASSPQGVGLNYGYTF
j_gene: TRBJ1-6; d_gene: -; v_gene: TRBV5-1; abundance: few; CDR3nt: TGCGCCAGCAGCGGGATCGTCGGTGCTTCACCCCTCCACTTT; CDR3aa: CASSGIVGASPLHF
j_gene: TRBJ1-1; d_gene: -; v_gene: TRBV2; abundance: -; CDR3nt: TGTGCCAGCAGTTCCAGGGAGACATACACTGAAGCTTTCTTT; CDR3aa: CASSSRETYTEAFF
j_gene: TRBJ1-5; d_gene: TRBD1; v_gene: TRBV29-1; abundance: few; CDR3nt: TGCAGCGTGGCGACAGGGTTCGATCAGCCCCAGCATTTT; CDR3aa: CSVATGFDQPQHF
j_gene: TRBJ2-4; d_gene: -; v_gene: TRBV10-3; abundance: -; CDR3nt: TGTGCCATCAGTGAGGTTCCAGCCAAAAACATTCAGTACTTC; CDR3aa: CAISEVPAKNIQYF
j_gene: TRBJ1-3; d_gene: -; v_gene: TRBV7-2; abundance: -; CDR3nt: TGTGCCAGCAGTCCCGGGATCTCTGGAAACACCATATATTTT; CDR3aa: CASSPGISGNTIYF
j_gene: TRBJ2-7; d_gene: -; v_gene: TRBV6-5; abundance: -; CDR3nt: TGTGCCAGCAGTGCGCCCGGACAGTTCCTGAAGCAGTACTTC; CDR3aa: CASSAPGQFLKQYF
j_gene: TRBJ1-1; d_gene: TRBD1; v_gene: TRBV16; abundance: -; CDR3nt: TGTGCCAGCAGCCACCGGGACAGCCGCTCGGGAGCTTTCTTT; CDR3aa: CASSHRDSRSGAFF
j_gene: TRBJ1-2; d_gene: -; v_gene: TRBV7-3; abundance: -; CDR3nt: TGTGCCAGCAGCTCCAGGGACATCTATGGCTACACCTTC; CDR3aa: CASSSRDIYGYTF
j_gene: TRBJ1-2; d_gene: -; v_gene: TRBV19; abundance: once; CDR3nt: TGTGCCAGTATGACAGTTCGTTATGGCTACACCTTC; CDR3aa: CASMTVRYGYTF
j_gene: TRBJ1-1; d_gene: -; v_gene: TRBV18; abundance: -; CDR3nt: TGTGCCAGCTCACCAGGGGTTTACACTGAAGCTTTCTTT; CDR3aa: CASSPGVYTEAFF
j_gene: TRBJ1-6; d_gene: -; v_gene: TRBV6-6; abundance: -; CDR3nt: TGTGCCAACCGAGGGACGGTGAATTCACCCCTCCACTTT; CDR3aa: CANRGTVNSPLHF
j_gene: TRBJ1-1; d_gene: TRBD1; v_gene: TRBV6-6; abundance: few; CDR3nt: TGTGCCAGCCGTAGGGACAGCATGAACACTGAAGCTTTCTTT; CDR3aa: CASRRDSMNTEAFF
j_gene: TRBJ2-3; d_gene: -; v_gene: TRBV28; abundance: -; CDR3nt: TGTGCCAGCAGTTGGGTGACCCGGATGGATACGCAGTATTTT; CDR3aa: CASSWVTRMDTQYF
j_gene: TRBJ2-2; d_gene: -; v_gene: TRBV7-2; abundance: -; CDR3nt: TGTGCCAGCAGCAAAACTATGCAGCTCGGGGAGCTGTTTTTT; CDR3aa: CASSKTMQLGELFF
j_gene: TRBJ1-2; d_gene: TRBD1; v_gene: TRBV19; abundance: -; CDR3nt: TGTGCCAGTAGTATCGCCTGGGACAGGCCCTATGGCTACACCTTC; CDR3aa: CASSIAWDRPYGYTF
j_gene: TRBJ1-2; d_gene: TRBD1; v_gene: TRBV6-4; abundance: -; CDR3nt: TGTGCCAGCAGTGGGGACAGGGTGCATGGCTACACCTTC; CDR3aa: CASSGDRVHGYTF
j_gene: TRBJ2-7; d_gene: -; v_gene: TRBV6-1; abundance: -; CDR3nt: TGTGCCAGCAGTGAAGGAGGGGTCCCCTACGAGCAGTACTTC; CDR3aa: CASSEGGVPYEQYF
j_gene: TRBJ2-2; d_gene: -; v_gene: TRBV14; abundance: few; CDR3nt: TGTGCCAGCAGCCCGGAGATCACCGGGGAGCTGTTTTTT; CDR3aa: CASSPEITGELFF
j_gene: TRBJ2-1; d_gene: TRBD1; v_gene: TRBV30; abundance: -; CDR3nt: TGTGCCTGGAGTGTACTACAGGGGCGCGGGGAGCAGTTCTTC; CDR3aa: CAWSVLQGRGEQFF
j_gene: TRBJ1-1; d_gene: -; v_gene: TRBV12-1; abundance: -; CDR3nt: TGTGCCAGCAGGGGGACAGAGAACACTGAAGCTTTCTTT; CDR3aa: CASRGTENTEAFF
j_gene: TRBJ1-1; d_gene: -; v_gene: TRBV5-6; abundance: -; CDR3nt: TGTGCCAGCAGCTTGTCGCCTTTAAACACTGAAGCTTTCTTT; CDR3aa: CASSLSPLNTEAFF
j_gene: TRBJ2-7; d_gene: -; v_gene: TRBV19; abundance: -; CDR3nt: TGTGCCAGTAGTATGGGGGGATTCGACTACGAGCAGTACTTC; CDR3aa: CASSMGGFDYEQYF
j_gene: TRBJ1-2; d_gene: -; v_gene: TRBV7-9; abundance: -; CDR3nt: TGTGCCAGCAGCTTATCTGCTCTTACCTTCGCCTTC; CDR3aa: CASSLSALTFAF
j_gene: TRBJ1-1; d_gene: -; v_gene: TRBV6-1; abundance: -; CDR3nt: TGTGCCAGCAGACTAAACACTGAAGCTTTCTTT; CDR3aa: CASRLNTEAFF
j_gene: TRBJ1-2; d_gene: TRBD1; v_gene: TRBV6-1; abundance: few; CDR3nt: TGTGCCAGCAGGACAGGGGGGGATGGCTACACCTTC; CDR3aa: CASRTGGDGYTF
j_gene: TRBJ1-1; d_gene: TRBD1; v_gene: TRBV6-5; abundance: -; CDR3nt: TGTGCCAGCAGTTACGACAGGGGGGATAACACTGAAGCTTTCTTT; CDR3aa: CASSYDRGDNTEAFF
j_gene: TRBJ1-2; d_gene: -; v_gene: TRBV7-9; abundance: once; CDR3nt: TGTGCCAGCAGCTTATTGGGCAACTATGGCTACACCTTC; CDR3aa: CASSLLGNYGYTF
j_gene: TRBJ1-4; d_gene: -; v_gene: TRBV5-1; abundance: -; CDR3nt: TGCGCCAGCAGCTTGGCCGGGAACGGGCTAGGGGAAAAACTGTTTTTT; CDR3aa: CASSLAGNGLGEKLFF
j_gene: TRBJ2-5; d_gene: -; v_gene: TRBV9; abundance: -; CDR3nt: TGTGCCAGCAGCGTCGGGACCGCCCTCCTGTCCCAGTACTTC; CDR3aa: CASSVGTALLSQYF
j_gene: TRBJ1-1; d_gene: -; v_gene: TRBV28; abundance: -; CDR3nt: TGTGCCAGCAGGCCCGGGGGGGTCGACACTGAAGCTTTCTTT; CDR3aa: CASRPGGVDTEAFF
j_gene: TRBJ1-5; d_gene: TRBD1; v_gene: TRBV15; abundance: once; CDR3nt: TGTGCCACCAGCAGAGGACCGGGACAGGGCAATCAGCCCCAGCATTTT; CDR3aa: CATSRGPGQGNQPQHF
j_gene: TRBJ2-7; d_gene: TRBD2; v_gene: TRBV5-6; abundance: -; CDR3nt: TGTGCCAGCAGCTTTTCGCAACTAGCGGGGGAGCAGTACTTC; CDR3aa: CASSFSQLAGEQYF
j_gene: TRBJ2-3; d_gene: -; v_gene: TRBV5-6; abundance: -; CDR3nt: TGTGCCAGCGATACCGGGGGAAGCACAGATACGCAGTATTTT; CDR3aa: CASDTGGSTDTQYF
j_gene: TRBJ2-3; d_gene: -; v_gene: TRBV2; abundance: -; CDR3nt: TGTGCCAGCAGTGATGGAGCGGTGAGCACAGATACGCAGTATTTT; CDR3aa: CASSDGAVSTDTQYF
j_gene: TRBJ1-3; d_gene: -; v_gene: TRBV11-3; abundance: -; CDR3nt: TGTGCCAGCAGCCCGCGGGGTACTGGAAACACCATATATTTT; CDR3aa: CASSPRGTGNTIYF
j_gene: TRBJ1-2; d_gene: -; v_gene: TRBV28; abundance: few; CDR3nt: TGTGCCAGCAGTTTCCAAACCTCCCTTGGCTACACCTTC; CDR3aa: CASSFQTSLGYTF
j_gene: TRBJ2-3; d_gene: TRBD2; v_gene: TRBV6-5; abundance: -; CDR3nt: TGTGCCAGCACCACTAGCGGGAGGCATACGCAGTATTTT; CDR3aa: CASTTSGRHTQYF
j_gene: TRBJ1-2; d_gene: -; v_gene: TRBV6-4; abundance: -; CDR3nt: TGTGCCAGCAGTGAGTACAGGGACTATGGCTACACCTTC; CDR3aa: CASSEYRDYGYTF
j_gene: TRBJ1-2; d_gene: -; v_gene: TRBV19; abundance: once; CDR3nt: TGTGCCAGTAGAAGAACGACAGCAGCTAACTATGGCTACACCTTC; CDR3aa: CASRRTTAANYGYTF
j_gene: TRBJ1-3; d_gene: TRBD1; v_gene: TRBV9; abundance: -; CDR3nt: TGTGCCAGCAGCGTGAGCCCCGGGACAGGCTCTGGAAACACCATATATTTT; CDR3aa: CASSVSPGTGSGNTIYF
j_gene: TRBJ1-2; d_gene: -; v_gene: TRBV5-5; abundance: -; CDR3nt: TGTGCCAGCAGCCTCCATCCAGAAAACTATGGCTACACCTTC; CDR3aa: CASSLHPENYGYTF
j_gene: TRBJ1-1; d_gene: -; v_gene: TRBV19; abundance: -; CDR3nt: TGTGCCAGTAGTGCCAGTCCGAGTATGAACACTGAAGCTTTCTTT; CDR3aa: CASSASPSMNTEAFF
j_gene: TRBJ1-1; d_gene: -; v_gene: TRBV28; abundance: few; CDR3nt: TGTGCCAGCAGTTTCCCAGCAGGTGGGAACACTGAAGCTTTCTTT; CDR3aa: CASSFPAGGNTEAFF
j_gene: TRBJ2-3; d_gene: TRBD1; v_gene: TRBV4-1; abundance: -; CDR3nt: TGTGCCAGCAGCCGGGAACAGGGGGATGGCACAGATACGCAGTATTTT; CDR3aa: CASSREQGDGTDTQYF
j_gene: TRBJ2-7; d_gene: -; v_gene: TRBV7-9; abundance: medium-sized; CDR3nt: TGTGCCAGCAGCTCCGTGACCGAATACGAGCAGTACTTC; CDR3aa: CASSSVTEYEQYF
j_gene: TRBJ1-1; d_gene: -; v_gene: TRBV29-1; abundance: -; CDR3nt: TGCAGCGTTGAAGGGCAGACTCAGGGCACTGAAGCTTTCTTT; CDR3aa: CSVEGQTQGTEAFF
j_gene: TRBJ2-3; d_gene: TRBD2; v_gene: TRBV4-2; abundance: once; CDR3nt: TGTGCCAGCAGCCAAGATGGGCTAGCGGGAGGGCTGAATACGCAGTATTTT; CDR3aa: CASSQDGLAGGLNTQYF
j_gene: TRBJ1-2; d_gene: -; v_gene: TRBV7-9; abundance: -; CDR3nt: TGTGCCAGCAGCCCGCGGAACGGGTATGGCTACACCTTC; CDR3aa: CASSPRNGYGYTF
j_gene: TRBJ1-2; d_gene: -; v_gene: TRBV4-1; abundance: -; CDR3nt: TGCGCCAGCAGCCAAGTTCGGGGAGGAGGCTACACCTTC; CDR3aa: CASSQVRGGGYTF